The next 20 T cell receptor beta chains were all read from a single sample in a study of T cell repertoires in cytomegalovirus infection (dated by TCRdb to about 2019). The sample was run on an Illumina HiSeq 1500. The public reads were quality trimmed at Q25 with fastp and then assembled into clones with MiXCR by TCRdb, keeping productive beta chains. Identical CDR3 proteins give one entry, which carries the most common genes and DNA. Within this sample are approximately 770,000 distinct CDR3 sequences, with 25% to 30% of them counted one time only. Jointly, the top ten make up around 13% of the sample. The treatment or condition label here, explained by the study, means: in vitro stimulation with specific CMV peptide epitopes to enrich CMV-specific T cells. These receptors' antigens are unknown. The specimen was cultured CD8+ T cells from PBMCs, collected from culture after CMV antigen stimulation. The origin of the receptors is a human donor in good health (CMV status not recorded). Some clones in this sample may be carry-over from other donors' samples.

As regards this clonotype: An end of the junction does not agree with germline; a read error may underlie this. J is TRBJ2-2 and V is TRBV11-3, with no clear D. Germline V gene sequence: CDR1 SGHNT, CDR2 YENEEA. This CDR3 comprises 16 residues. The CDR3 DNA reads as TGTGCCAGCAGCTTACGGGCCGGAGAGAACACCTGGGAGCTGTTTTTT. Translated, it gives CASSLRAGENTWELFF.

Many counts were recorded for this clonotype. V and J are TRBV7-6 and TRBJ1-1, with a possible D match to TRBD1 (5 bases). The CDR3 length is 13 residues. The ends were cut back, 5 bases at V and 4 bases at J, with 11 bases in the middle. Germline V gene sequence: CDR1 SGHVS, CDR2 FNYEAQ. CDR3 protein: CASSLSGTTEAFF. The CDR3 bases are TGTGCCAGCAGCCTCTCCGGGACCACTGAAGCTTTCTTT.

This clonotype showed up many times. V usage is TRBV12-3 or TRBV12-4 and J usage is TRBJ1-2; D gene unclear. Trimming removed 4 bases at V and 5 bases at J, with 14 bases between. The CDR3 is 14 residues long. CDR3 in DNA: TGTGCCAGCAGTTCCGGGTCCACACCTTATGGCTACACCTTC. Amino acids: CASSSGSTPYGYTF.

This clonotype occurred a few times. Here the CDR3 DNA reads TGTGCCAGCAGTTTGTGGGGGGATACGCAGTATTTT. Translation gives CASSLWGDTQYF. The V gene is TRBV12-3 or TRBV12-4, the J gene TRBJ2-3, with D possibly being TRBD1 or TRBD2 (5 bases each). V was trimmed by 3 bases and J by 6 bases, leaving 7 bases between them. The CDR3 has 12 residues.

The CDR3 loop reads CASSSITGLADYSTDTQYF. CDR3 DNA sequence: TGTGCCAGCAGTTCTATAACCGGATTAGCGGATTATAGCACAGATACGCAGTATTTT. V and J are TRBV28 and TRBJ2-3; TRBD2 might be the D (6 bases). The CDR3 runs to 19 residues. Trimming took off 4 bases at V and 0 bases at J, with 23 bases between the two ends. Germline-derived CDR1 and CDR2 are MDHEN and SYDVKM.

J is TRBJ2-1 and V is TRBV4-1, with no clear D. V was cut by 1 base and J by 8 bases, with 6 bases left in between. The germline V gene has CDR1 MGHRA and CDR2 YSYEKL. The CDR3 runs to 12 residues. CDR3 residues: CASSQVMDEQFF. CDR3 nucleotides: TGCGCCAGCAGCCAAGTAATGGATGAGCAGTTCTTC.

This clonotype was counted a few times. The chain couples TRBV12-3 or TRBV12-4 to TRBJ2-2, with D tentatively TRBD1 (6 bases). Trimming shortened V by 5 bases and J by 1 base, and 11 bases separated the two germline ends. This CDR3 has 15 residues. CDR3 bases: TGTGCCAGCAGTCACCGGGACAAGAACACCGGGGAGCTGTTTTTT. Protein sequence: CASSHRDKNTGELFF.

The chain carries TRBV7-2 and TRBJ1-2; 10 bases are a match to TRBD1. The V segment lost 5 bases and the J segment 9 bases; nucleotides outside the gene matches: 6. Germline CDR1 is SGHTA and CDR2 is FQGNSA. This CDR3 is built from 13 residues. CDR3 bases: TGTGCCAGCAGCCATGGGACAGGGGCTAGCTACACCTTC. It is translated as CASSHGTGASYTF.

This clonotype appeared many times. The chain couples TRBV7-9 to TRBJ1-1, with D hard to call. The CDR3 runs to 13 residues. From germline, CDR1 is SEHNR and CDR2 FQNEAQ (reference sequence). V lost 5 bases and J 3 bases, leaving 10 bases between the germline ends. CDR3 sequence: CASSQPGHTEAFF. CDR3 coding DNA: TGTGCCAGCAGCCAACCTGGACACACTGAAGCTTTCTTT.

The rearrangement uses TRBV29-1 and TRBJ2-3; 9 nucleotides line up with TRBD2. Trimming removed 4 bases from V and 2 bases from J; junction bases left unmatched: 7. Germline V lookup: CDR1 SQVTM, CDR2 ANQGSEA. CDR3 length equals 15 residues. CDR3 nucleotides: TGCAGCGTTGGACCAGCGGGGGGTGCCACAGATACGCAGTATTTT. Translation: CSVGPAGGATDTQYF.

V and J are TRBV6-1 and TRBJ1-1, with D unresolved. The germline V gene encodes CDR1 MNHNS and CDR2 SASEGT. The CDR3 runs 15 residues. The germline V and J ends were trimmed by 0 bases and 3 bases, with 11 bases remaining between them. The CDR3 spells CASSEAEGPYTEAFF. CDR3 nucleotide sequence: TGTGCCAGCAGTGAAGCGGAAGGGCCGTACACTGAAGCTTTCTTT.

This clonotype was recorded once. This chain joins TRBV10-3 and TRBJ1-2; 7 positions agree with TRBD1. Germline CDR1 reads ENHRY; CDR2 reads SYGVKD. The ends lost 0 bases at V and 2 bases at J; junction bases unmatched: 3. CDR3 length: 15 residues. Written as DNA, the CDR3 is TGTGCCATCAGTGAGTCGACGGACAGGAACTATGGCTACACCTTC. Protein sequence: CAISESTDRNYGYTF.

The genes are TRBV7-9 and TRBJ2-7; D is undetermined. The CDR3 contains 12 residues. Trimming left V 5 bases short and J 4 bases short, with 9 bases between. Germline assignment: CDR1 SEHNR and CDR2 FQNEAQ (reference sequence). CDR3 sequence (DNA): TGTGCCAGCAGCCAGACTCCATACGAGCAGTACGTC. It encodes CASSQTPYEQYV.

J is TRBJ1-2 and V is TRBV6-1, with D maybe TRBD1 (5 bases). The CDR3 is 13 residues long. V was pared by 9 bases and J by 4 bases, with 15 bases between. CDR1 and CDR2 from the germline V gene are MNHNS and SASEGT. The DNA for the CDR3 is TGTGCCAGTGCTGGGGCCCTAGGCTATGGCTACACCTTC. Amino acid sequence: CASAGALGYGYTF.

This clonotype was detected ten times or more. V usage is TRBV6-2 or TRBV6-3 and J usage is TRBJ2-5, with 7 nucleotides matching TRBD1. Germline V gene sequence: CDR1 MNHEY, CDR2 SVGEGT. The CDR3 extends over 15 amino acids. J lost 2 bases, V lost 1 base, and 4 bases had no gene match. CDR3 amino acids: CASSYLSDRQETQYF. The CDR3, as DNA: TGTGCCAGCAGTTACTTGTCGGACAGGCAAGAGACCCAGTACTTC.

This clonotype turned up a few times. J is TRBJ2-7 and V is TRBV7-6; D gene unclear. Germline CDR1 and CDR2: SGHVS and FNYEAQ. The CDR3 consists of 15 residues. Trimming removed 2 bases at V and 0 bases at J, with 11 bases between. The CDR3 is CASSLTPISSYEQYF. Here the CDR3 DNA reads TGTGCCAGCAGCTTAACCCCTATTAGCTCCTACGAGCAGTACTTC.

The chain joins TRBV19 to TRBJ2-7; D is unresolved. Germline CDR1 and CDR2: LNHDA and SQIVND (reference sequence). Between the trimmed V and J ends, which lost 0 bases and 2 bases, there was a span of 5 bases. The CDR3 covers 13 residues. The DNA for the CDR3 is TGTGCCAGTAGTATAGAACAGACCTACGAGCAGTACTTC. The encoded protein is CASSIEQTYEQYF.

This chain connects TRBV7-8 to TRBJ1-1; 7 nucleotides line up with TRBD1. Trimming at V came to 5 bases and at J to 3 bases, leaving 9 bases not matched to a gene. There are 15 residues in the CDR3. The germline V gene encodes CDR1 SGHVS and CDR2 FQNEAQ. CDR3: CASSHFEGAYTEAFF. In DNA form, the CDR3 reads TGTGCCAGCAGCCACTTTGAGGGGGCCTACACTGAAGCTTTCTTT.

The rearrangement joins TRBV20-1 to TRBJ2-4, with 7 nucleotides matching TRBD1. V lost 6 bases to trimming and J lost 2 bases; unmatched junction nucleotides: 4. The V gene's germline CDR1 is DFQATT and CDR2 SNEGSKA (reference sequence). This CDR3 contains 13 residues. CDR3 loop: CSADRVTKNIQYF. DNA of the CDR3: TGCAGTGCCGACAGGGTTACCAAAAACATTCAGTACTTC.

This chain uses TRBV2 with TRBJ1-2; D might be TRBD1 (6 bases). CDR3 size: 12 residues. Germline values: CDR1 SNHLY, CDR2 FYNNEI. Trimming shortened V by 9 bases and J by 7 bases, and 15 bases separated the two germline ends. The CDR3 reads CASFAGGSGYTF. The CDR3 DNA follows: TGTGCCAGTTTCGCTGGGGGCTCTGGCTACACCTTC. The entire variable domain, with the rest obtained from reference TRBV2 and TRBJ1-2, is as follows: EPEVTQTPSHQVTQMGQEVILRCVPISNHLYFYWYRQILGQKVEFLVSFYNNEISEKSEIFDDQFSVERPDGSNFTLKIRSTKLEDSAMYFCASFAGGSGYTFGSGTRLTVV.